This TCR beta chain appears in the sequencing data of a study of cytomegalovirus exposure and HLA in healthy donors. Broader study findings: In a later analysis, an Asian-associated ancestry cluster reportedly showed fewer N-insertions than the approximately 660-donor mean. 87-base-pair reads could not separate some V segments, including TRBV6-2 and TRBV6-3. It was taken for granted in presence/absence analyses that sequencing depth across donors was roughly uniform. Most TCR beta V segments were productive about 87% or about 30% of the time in an earlier analysis.

A note on this clone: The antigen is not known.

Germline loops: CDR1 MGHDK, CDR2 SYGVNS. V lost 4 bases and J 3 bases, leaving 10 bases between the germline ends. The CDR3 consists of 13 residues. The primer mix had 60 Vbeta and 13 Jbeta primers. Here immunoSEQ multiplex PCR was the method, and the copy in TCRdb shows in-frame clones only, minus some. The data hold a few hundred thousand clones, with more than 60% observed a single time. The receptor was derived from a girl aged 2-9 years in good health and CMV-seronegative. The chain couples TRBV25-1 to TRBJ2-7; weak D call: TRBD1 (6 bases). Sequenced material: PBMCs. In DNA form, the CDR3 reads TGTGCCAGCAGTGGGGACACTTACTACGAGCAGTACTTC. Protein: CASSGDTYYEQYF.